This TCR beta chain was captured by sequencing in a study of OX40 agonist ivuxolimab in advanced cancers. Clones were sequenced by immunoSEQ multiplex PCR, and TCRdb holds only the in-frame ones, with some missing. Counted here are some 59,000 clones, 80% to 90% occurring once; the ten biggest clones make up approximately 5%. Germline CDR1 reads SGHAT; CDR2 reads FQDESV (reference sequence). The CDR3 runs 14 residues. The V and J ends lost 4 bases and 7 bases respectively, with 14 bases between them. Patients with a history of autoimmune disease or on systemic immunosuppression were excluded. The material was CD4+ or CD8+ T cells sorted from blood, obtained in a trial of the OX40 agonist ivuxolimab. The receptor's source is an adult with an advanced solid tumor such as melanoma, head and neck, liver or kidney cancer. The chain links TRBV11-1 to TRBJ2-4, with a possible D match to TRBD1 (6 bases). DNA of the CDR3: TGTGCCAGCAGCTCACAGGGTATTCGGAACATTCAGTACTTC. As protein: CASSSQGIRNIQYF.